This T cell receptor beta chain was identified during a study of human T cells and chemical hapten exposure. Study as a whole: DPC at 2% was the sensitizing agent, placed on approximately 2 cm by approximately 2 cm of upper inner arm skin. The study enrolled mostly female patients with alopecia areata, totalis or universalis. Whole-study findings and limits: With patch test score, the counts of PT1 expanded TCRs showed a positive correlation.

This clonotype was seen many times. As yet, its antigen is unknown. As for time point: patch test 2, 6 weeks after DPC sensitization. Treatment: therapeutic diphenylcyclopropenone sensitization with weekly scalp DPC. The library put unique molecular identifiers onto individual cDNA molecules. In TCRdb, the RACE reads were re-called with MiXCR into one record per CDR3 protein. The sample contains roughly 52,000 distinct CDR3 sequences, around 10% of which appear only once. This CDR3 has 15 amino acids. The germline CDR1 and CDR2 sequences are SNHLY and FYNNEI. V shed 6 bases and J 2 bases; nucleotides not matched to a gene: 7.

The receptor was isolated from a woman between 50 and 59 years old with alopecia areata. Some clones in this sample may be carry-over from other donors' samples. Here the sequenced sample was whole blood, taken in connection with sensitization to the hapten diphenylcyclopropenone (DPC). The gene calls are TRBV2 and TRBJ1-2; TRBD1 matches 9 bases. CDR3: CASRPGQGPNYGYTF. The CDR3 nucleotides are TGTGCCAGCAGACCGGGACAGGGACCGAACTATGGCTACACCTTC. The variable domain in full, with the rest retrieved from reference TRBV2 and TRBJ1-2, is EPEVTQTPSHQVTQMGQEVILRCVPISNHLYFYWYRQILGQKVEFLVSFYNNEISEKSEIFDDQFSVERPDGSNFTLKIRSTKLEDSAMYFCASRPGQGPNYGYTFGSGTRLTVV.